Each of the 16 T cell receptor beta chains below was sequenced from the same sample in a study of blood T cell repertoires in COVID-19. The repertoire was sequenced with immunoSEQ multiplex PCR; TCRdb's copy has only in-frame clones and lacks some. The table lists 150,000 to 200,000 clones, 85% to 90% of them singletons, with over 15% in the top ten. The sample consisted of peripheral blood. Receptors were obtained from a person aged 65 to 79 with COVID-19, enrolled during active disease.

The rearrangement uses TRBV7-7 and TRBJ2-5, with TRBD2 matching over 8 bases. V shed 5 bases and J 5 bases; nucleotides not matched to a gene: 1. CDR3 size: 12 residues. Germline-derived CDR1 and CDR2 are SSHAT and FNYEAQ (reference sequence). The CDR3 region is CASSASGETQYF. CDR3 DNA: TGTGCCAGCAGCGCTAGCGGGGAGACCCAGTACTTC. Variable domain in full (rest from reference TRBV7-7 and TRBJ2-5): GAGVSQSPRYKVTKRGQDVTLRCDPISSHATLYWYQQALGQGPEFLTYFNYEAQPDKSGLPSDRFSAERPEGSISTLTIQRTEQRDSAMYRCASSASGETQYFGPGTRLLVL.

The gene calls are TRBV28 and TRBJ2-7; possible D gene TRBD2, 8 bases. The V and J ends lost 7 bases and 3 bases respectively, with 31 bases between them. The CDR3 contains 19 residues. The germline gives CDR1 MDHEN, CDR2 SYDVKM. The CDR3 DNA follows: TGTGCCAGCACCCACAGGGGCTCCCTAGCGGGTCCCCTTTTCTACGAGCAGTACTTC. It is translated as CASTHRGSLAGPLFYEQYF. The variable domain in full, with the rest retrieved from reference TRBV28 and TRBJ2-7, is DVKVTQSSRYLVKRTGEKVFLECVQDMDHENMFWYRQDPGLGLRLIYFSYDVKMKEKGDIPEGYSVSREKKERFSLILESASTNQTSMYLCASTHRGSLAGPLFYEQYFGPGTRLTVT.

The chain is built from TRBV3-1 (or the pseudogene TRBV3-2) and TRBJ2-3; tentative D call: TRBD2 (5 bases). Trimming removed 1 base from V and 8 bases from J, with 7 bases in between. The CDR3 has 12 amino acids. In germline, CDR1 is LGHDT, CDR2 YNNKEL (reference sequence). CDR3 protein: CASSQALATQYF. Here the CDR3 DNA reads TGTGCCAGCAGCCAAGCTCTAGCTACGCAGTATTTT.

The V call is TRBV27, the J call TRBJ2-7, with TRBD2 matching over 9 bases. V was pared by 4 bases and J by 5 bases, with 12 bases of the junction left unmatched. The CDR3 is 16 amino acids. From germline, CDR1 is MNHEY and CDR2 SMNVEV (reference sequence). CDR3 DNA: TGTGCCAGCAGTTCCTCCAGTAGCGGGAGTTTTCACGAGCAGTACTTC. This gives the protein CASSSSSSGSFHEQYF.

The rearrangement links TRBV7-8 to TRBJ2-7, with D perhaps TRBD1 (6 bases). Between the trimmed V and J ends, which lost 3 bases and 3 bases, there was a span of 15 bases. Germline CDR1 SGHVS, CDR2 FQNEAQ. This CDR3 is 15 amino acids long. The CDR3 sequence: CASSFRDTTNYEQYF. The CDR3 bases are TGTGCCAGCAGCTTCCGGGACACAACTAACTACGAGCAGTACTTC.

This clone was observed a single time. V gene TRBV7-2 combines with J gene TRBJ2-7; TRBD1 agrees at 9 bases. V gave up 1 base and J gave up 6 bases; unmatched junction bases: 7. CDR3 length: 15 residues. The germline gives CDR1 SGHTA, CDR2 FQGNSA. CDR3 bases: TGTGCCAGCAGCTTAGAGGGGACAGGGAAGGGCGAGCAGTACTTC. This gives the protein CASSLEGTGKGEQYF.

This chain links TRBV6-5 with TRBJ2-5; TRBD1 matches at 11 bases. CDR3 length: 14 amino acids. V gave up 2 bases and J gave up 5 bases; unmatched junction bases: 1. Germline V gene lookup returns CDR1 MNHEY and CDR2 SVGAGI. The CDR3 DNA reads TGTGCCAGCAGTTACAGGGACAGGGGGGAGACCCAGTACTTC. It specifies CASSYRDRGETQYF.

The V gene is TRBV28, the J gene TRBJ2-7; 13 positions match TRBD2. The CDR3 extends over 15 amino acids. CDR1 is MDHEN, CDR2 SYDVKM, per germline. V shed 6 bases and J 7 bases; nucleotides not matched to a gene: 9. DNA of the CDR3: TGTGCCAGCAGCCTTACTAGCGGGGGGGCGTGGGAGCAGTACTTC. Translated, it gives CASSLTSGGAWEQYF.

This chain uses TRBV5-1 with TRBJ2-1; D is possibly TRBD2 (5 bases). The ends were cut back, 0 bases at V and 4 bases at J, with 5 bases in the middle. This CDR3 has 13 residues. Germline V gene data show CDR1 as SGHRS and CDR2 as YFSETQ. The CDR3 sequence is CASSLVAYNEQFF. CDR3 bases: TGCGCCAGCAGCTTGGTAGCGTACAATGAGCAGTTCTTC.

This chain links TRBV10-3 with TRBJ2-3, with 11 bases matching TRBD2. V lost 6 bases and J lost 0; bases outside the gene matches: 2. The CDR3 loop spans 15 amino acids. Per germline, CDR1 ENHRY and CDR2 SYGVKD. The CDR3 sequence is CAISVAGGSTDTQYF. The DNA for the CDR3 is TGTGCCATCAGCGTAGCGGGGGGGAGCACAGATACGCAGTATTTT.

The V call is TRBV6-5, the J call TRBJ1-1, with D possibly TRBD1 on 6 matching bases. The CDR3 is 14 amino acids. Per the germline V gene, CDR1 is MNHEY and CDR2 is SVGAGI. The germline V and J ends were trimmed by 6 bases and 2 bases, with 13 bases remaining between them. The CDR3 loop reads CASRRRTENTEAFF. For the CDR3, the DNA is TGTGCCAGCAGACGCCGGACAGAAAACACTGAAGCTTTCTTT.

The chain links TRBV28 to TRBJ2-7; the D gene is possibly TRBD1 (5 bases). Germline CDR1 is MDHEN and CDR2 is SYDVKM. CDR3 length: 12 amino acids. Trimming cost V 3 bases and J 3 bases, with 6 bases left between them. In DNA, the CDR3 is TGTGCCAGCAGTTTTAGGGGCTACGAGCAGTACTTC. This translates into CASSFRGYEQYF.

The CDR3 region is CAWSVSTEAFF. In DNA form, the CDR3 reads TGTGCCTGGAGTGTTTCGACTGAAGCTTTCTTT. The chain uses TRBV30 and TRBJ1-1; no reliable D call. The CDR3 loop spans 11 amino acids. V lost 0 bases, J lost 5 bases, and 4 bases lay in between. The germline V gene has CDR1 GTSNPN and CDR2 SVGIG (reference sequence).

The V and J genes are TRBV4-3 and TRBJ2-5, with D perhaps matching TRBD1 (6 bases). Looked up from germline, CDR1 is LGHNA and CDR2 is YSLEER. V lost 0 bases to trimming and J lost 3 bases, with 8 bases between them. This CDR3 contains 14 residues. CDR3 protein: CASSQETGKETQYF. The CDR3 nucleotides are TGCGCCAGCAGCCAAGAAACAGGGAAAGAGACCCAGTACTTC.

The J gene is TRBJ1-4, the V gene TRBV25-1; 11 bases are a match to TRBD1. CDR1 and CDR2 (germline): MGHDK, SYGVNS. This CDR3 has 13 amino acids. The J segment lost 8 bases and the V segment lost 9 bases, leaving 5 bases of the junction unmatched. The CDR3 DNA reads TGTGCCAGTAGGGACAGGGGGGGAGAAAAACTGTTTTTT. It codes for CASRDRGGEKLFF.

The V gene is TRBV3-1 (or the pseudogene TRBV3-2), the J gene TRBJ1-1; 7 nucleotides match TRBD1. The CDR3 covers 14 residues. Looked up from germline, CDR1 is LGHDT and CDR2 is YNNKEL (reference sequence). V trimming: 3 bases; J trimming: 0 bases; junction bases outside the gene matches: 1. For the CDR3, the DNA is TGTGCCAGCAGCCAGGGACAGTTGAACACTGAAGCTTTCTTT. It specifies CASSQGQLNTEAFF.